The rows below give T cell receptor beta chains drawn from one sample of a study of OX40 agonist ivuxolimab in advanced cancers. The repertoire was sequenced with immunoSEQ multiplex PCR; TCRdb's copy has only in-frame clones and lacks some. This sample has over 85,000 clones, with roughly 84% found just once. The sample consisted of CD4+ or CD8+ T cells sorted from blood, taken in a trial of the OX40 agonist ivuxolimab. Source of these receptors: an adult with an advanced solid tumor such as melanoma, head and neck, liver or kidney cancer. Both conserved end residues are part of each CDR3.

j_call v_call cdr3_aa
TRBJ2-5 TRBV7-3 CASSALPGQGSETQYF
TRBJ2-3 TRBV6-5 CASSRTGGTDTQYF
TRBJ1-5 TRBV6-1 CASSELTMTGYSNQPQHF
TRBJ2-3 TRBV9 CASSVELGASPDTQYF
TRBJ2-5 TRBV11-2 CASSLKGKGTQYF
TRBJ2-5 TRBV7-8 CASSPGTHQETQYF
TRBJ2-5 TRBV7-9 CASGKQGTETQYF
TRBJ2-6 TRBV2 CASTPQGGSGANVLTF
TRBJ2-1 TRBV27 CASRRESGTSGGAGYNEQFF
TRBJ1-1 TRBV27 CASSSWDTMNTEAFF
TRBJ1-1 TRBV6-6 CASTPVGVGNTEAFF
TRBJ2-5 TRBV29-1 CSAGTEETQYF
TRBJ1-2 TRBV18 CASSPLGSGSQSGYTF
TRBJ2-4 TRBV2 CASSSTGFENIQYF
TRBJ2-4 TRBV7-2 CASSLRASGVLAKNIQYF
TRBJ1-5 TRBV6-6 CASSLGRNSNQPQHF
TRBJ1-4 TRBV2 CASSGPEGEKLFF
TRBJ2-1 TRBV6-5 CASRQGEVRGNEQFF
TRBJ2-7 TRBV4-2 CASSQEGAYVQYF
TRBJ1-3 TRBV11-2 CASSLDHAIYF
TRBJ2-3 TRBV7-9 CASSSRGPDTQYF
TRBJ1-1 TRBV5-1 CASSLGTGYTEAFF
TRBJ2-3 TRBV2 CASGTSGPTDTQYF
TRBJ2-3 TRBV20-1 CSAEKNTQYF
TRBJ1-4 TRBV7-9 CASSLGVDATNEKLFF
TRBJ2-3 TRBV4-2 CASSPGLAGSNTDTQYF
TRBJ1-1 TRBV11-1 CASSLMGANTEAFF
TRBJ2-5 TRBV10-3 CAISERVPLETQYF
TRBJ1-1 TRBV9 CASSVEPGHMNTEAFF
TRBJ2-7 TRBV15 CATSRDGAMGSYEQYF
TRBJ1-5 TRBV5-6 CASSATGTRGDQPQHF
TRBJ1-6 TRBV2 CASGQNNSPLHF
TRBJ1-1 TRBV19 CASRGTGGASTEAFF
TRBJ2-3 TRBV7-2 CASSFAGADTQYF
TRBJ2-3 TRBV29-1 CSAKTGGGLTDTQYF